This TCR beta chain was observed in a study of tumor-infiltrating lymphocytes in primary liver carcinoma. J was trimmed by 1 base and V by 2 bases; bases with no gene match: 5. Per germline, CDR1 MDHEN and CDR2 SYDVKM. The CDR3 has 16 amino acids. Using a constant-region primer together with ProtoScript II reverse transcriptase, TCR beta cDNA was made from around 0.55 ug of total RNA. Nested multiplex PCR, run for three rounds with slightly modified ARM-PCR, yielded TCR beta libraries. The study ran its first two PCR rounds for around 10 cycles each, using TRBV1-TRBV30 forward primers and a C-beta reverse primer. In TCRdb, the multiplex PCR reads were re-called with MiXCR into one record per CDR3 protein. The table lists roughly 120,000 distinct CDR3 sequences, 50% to 80% of them singletons. This clonotype was found many times. Its matching antigen is unknown. Between about 19 and 34 mg of unsorted bulk tissue served as the source from which RNA and DNA were co-extracted. Those patients suffered from chronic HBV infection and were treatment-naive.

The study's findings and limits: A fraction of only about 7.5-24% of top clones appeared in all five tumor regions. Overlap in tumor-adjacent and tumor-blood pairs fell below that of tumor region pairs.

The sequenced sample was liver tumor tissue from sampling region 3. Indicated subset: tumor region T3, left-lateral pole. The clonotype originates from a woman aged 60 to 75 with primary liver carcinoma and hepatitis B virus infection. This sequence joins TRBV28 and TRBJ1-1, with TRBD1 matching over 9 bases. DNA of the CDR3: TGTGCCAGCAGTTTAAGTGGACAGGGGACGAACACTGAAGCTTTCTTT. It encodes CASSLSGQGTNTEAFF.